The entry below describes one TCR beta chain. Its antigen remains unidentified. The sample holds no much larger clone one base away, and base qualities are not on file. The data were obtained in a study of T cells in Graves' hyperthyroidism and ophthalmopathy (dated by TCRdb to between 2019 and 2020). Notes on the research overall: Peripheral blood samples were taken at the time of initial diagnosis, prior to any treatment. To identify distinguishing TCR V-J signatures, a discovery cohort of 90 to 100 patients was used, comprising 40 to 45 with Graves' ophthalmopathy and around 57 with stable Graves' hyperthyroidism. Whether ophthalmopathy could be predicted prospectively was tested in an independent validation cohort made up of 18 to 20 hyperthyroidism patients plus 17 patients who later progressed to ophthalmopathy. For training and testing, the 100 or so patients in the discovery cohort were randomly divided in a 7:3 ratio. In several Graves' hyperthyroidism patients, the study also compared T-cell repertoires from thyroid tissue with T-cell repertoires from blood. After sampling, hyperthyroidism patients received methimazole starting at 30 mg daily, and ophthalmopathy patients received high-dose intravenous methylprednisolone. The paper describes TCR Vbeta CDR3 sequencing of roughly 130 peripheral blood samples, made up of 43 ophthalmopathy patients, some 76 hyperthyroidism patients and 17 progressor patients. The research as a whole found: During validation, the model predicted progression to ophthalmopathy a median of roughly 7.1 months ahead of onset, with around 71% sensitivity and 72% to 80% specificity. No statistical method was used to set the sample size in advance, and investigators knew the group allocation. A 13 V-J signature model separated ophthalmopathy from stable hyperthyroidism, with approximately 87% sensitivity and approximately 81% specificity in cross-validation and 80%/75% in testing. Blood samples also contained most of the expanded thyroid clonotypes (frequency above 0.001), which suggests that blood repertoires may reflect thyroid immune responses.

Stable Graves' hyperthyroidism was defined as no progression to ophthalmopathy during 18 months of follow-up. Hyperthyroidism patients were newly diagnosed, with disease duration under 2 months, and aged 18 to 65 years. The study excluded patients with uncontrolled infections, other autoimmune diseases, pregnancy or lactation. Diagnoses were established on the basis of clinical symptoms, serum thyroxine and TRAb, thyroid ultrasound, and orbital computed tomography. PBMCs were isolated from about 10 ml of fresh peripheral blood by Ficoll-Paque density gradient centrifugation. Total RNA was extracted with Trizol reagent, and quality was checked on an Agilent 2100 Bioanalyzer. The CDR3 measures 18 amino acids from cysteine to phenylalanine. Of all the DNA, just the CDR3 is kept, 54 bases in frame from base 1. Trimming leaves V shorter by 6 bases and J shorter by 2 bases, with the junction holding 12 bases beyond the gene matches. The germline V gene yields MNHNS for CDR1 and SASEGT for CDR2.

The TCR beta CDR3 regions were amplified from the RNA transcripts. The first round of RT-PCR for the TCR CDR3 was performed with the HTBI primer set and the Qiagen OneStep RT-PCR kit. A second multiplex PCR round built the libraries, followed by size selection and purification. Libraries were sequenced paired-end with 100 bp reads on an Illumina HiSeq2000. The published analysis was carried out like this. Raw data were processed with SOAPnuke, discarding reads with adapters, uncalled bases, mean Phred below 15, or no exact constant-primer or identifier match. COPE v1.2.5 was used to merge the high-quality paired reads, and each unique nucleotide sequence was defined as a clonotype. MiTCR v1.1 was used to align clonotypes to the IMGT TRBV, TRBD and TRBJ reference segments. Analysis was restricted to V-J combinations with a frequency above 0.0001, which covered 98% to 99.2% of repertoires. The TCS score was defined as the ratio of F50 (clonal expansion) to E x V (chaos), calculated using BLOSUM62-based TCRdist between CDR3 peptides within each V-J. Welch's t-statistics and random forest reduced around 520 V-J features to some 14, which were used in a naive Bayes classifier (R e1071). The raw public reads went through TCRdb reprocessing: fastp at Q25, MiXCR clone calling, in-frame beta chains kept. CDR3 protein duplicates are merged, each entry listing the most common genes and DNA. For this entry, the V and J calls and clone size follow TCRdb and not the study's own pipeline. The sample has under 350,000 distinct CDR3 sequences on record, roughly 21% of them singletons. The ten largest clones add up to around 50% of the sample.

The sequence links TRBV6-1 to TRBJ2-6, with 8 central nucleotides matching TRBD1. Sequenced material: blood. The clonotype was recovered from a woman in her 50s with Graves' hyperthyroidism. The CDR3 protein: CASSRPDRGGTGANVLTF. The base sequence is TGTGCCAGCAGCCGCCCTGACAGGGGAGGTACTGGGGCCAACGTCCTGACTTTC.